This T cell receptor (beta chain) came from a study of CD8+ T cells in alopecia areata. Treatment indicated: oral pan-JAK inhibitor, 5-10 mg twice daily. Alopecia areata patients provided lesional scalp punch biopsies and peripheral blood, both collected for the study. RNA extraction and reverse transcription yielded cDNA as sequencing template. TCRdb keeps only in-frame clones here, not all; method: immunoSEQ multiplex PCR. The table includes about 180,000 clones, 40% to 65% detected once. A few counts support this clone. The sequencing here drew on CD8+ T cells sorted from blood, taken between weeks 51 and 54, from a patient treated with tofacitinib. This clonotype was obtained from a human donor with alopecia areata.

This chain's CDR3 is CASSQTGAAEAFF. In nucleotides, the CDR3 is TGTGCCAGCAGCCAAACCGGGGCTGCTGAAGCTTTCTTT. The chain recombines TRBV6-6 with TRBJ1-1, with D perhaps TRBD1 (5 bases). Deletions cut 6 bases from V and 6 bases from J, with 14 bases between. The CDR3 runs 13 residues. In germline, CDR1 is MNHNY, CDR2 SVGAGI (reference sequence).